This TCR beta chain was recorded in a study of blood T cell repertoires in COVID-19. The ends lost 3 bases at V and 5 bases at J; junction bases unmatched: 6. The germline V gene has CDR1 SNHLY and CDR2 FYNNEI. The CDR3 length is 14 residues. Repertoires were generated with immunoSEQ multiplex PCR, while TCRdb's copy carries only in-frame clones and drops some. Of roughly 70,000 clones listed, approximately 90% are singletons. The TCR sequence derives from a man aged 65 to 85 with acute or convalescent COVID-19. This chain connects TRBV2 to TRBJ2-5; 7 bases align to TRBD2. The sequenced sample consisted of peripheral blood. The CDR3 loop reads CASSDGGGGETQYF. Here the CDR3 DNA reads TGTGCCAGCAGTGATGGTGGGGGGGGTGAGACCCAGTACTTC. Combining the CDR3 with reference TRBV2 and TRBJ2-5 gives the whole variable domain EPEVTQTPSHQVTQMGQEVILRCVPISNHLYFYWYRQILGQKVEFLVSFYNNEISEKSEIFDDQFSVERPDGSNFTLKIRSTKLEDSAMYFCASSDGGGGETQYFGPGTRLLVL.